This TCR beta chain came from a study of T cell repertoires in cytomegalovirus infection. At least ten counts were recorded for this clonotype. TCRdb re-called the reads with MiXCR, one entry per CDR3 protein. The data contain fewer than 250,000 distinct CDR3 sequences, 9% to 15% of them singletons. There are 13 residues in the CDR3. Germline CDR1 is SGHTA and CDR2 is FQGNSA. V dropped 5 bases and J dropped 8 bases, with 15 bases sitting between them. This sequence joins TRBV7-2 and TRBJ1-2; TRBD1 is a possible D gene (6 bases). Sequencing was done on a sample of PBMCs. This clonotype originated in a human donor in good health (CMV status not recorded). Some clones in this sample may be carry-over from other donors' samples. The CDR3 DNA reads as TGTGCCAGCAGCGTACAGGGATTCGGGGGCTACACCTTC. Protein product: CASSVQGFGGYTF.